This T cell receptor (beta chain) came from a study of blood T cell repertoires in COVID-19. Study background: Sites in the United States, Italy and Spain provided acute and convalescent COVID-19 samples. PBMCs, B-cell-depleted T cells, or T cells were the source of the cDNA or gDNA that made up the material.

In the original processing: Reference gene primer amplification gave estimated nucleated cell counts. Produced via immunoSEQ multiplex PCR; TCRdb's table is partial and in-frame only. D and trimming were read from the DNA, whereas the V and J calls and clone size are those reported in that table. The top ten clones hold around 8% of a sample with fewer than 60,000 clones, 80% to 90% of them seen once. V lost 1 base and J lost 4, with 17 bases in between. CDR3 length: 17 amino acids. Germline-derived CDR1 and CDR2 are SGHNT and YENEEA. Sequencing was carried out using peripheral blood. The chain joins TRBV11-3 to TRBJ2-1; TRBD1 might be the D (6 bases). This clonotype originated in a human donor in a cohort sampled during active COVID-19. CDR3 sequence reads: CASSLGGRTTPYNEQFF. The CDR3 DNA sequence: TGTGCCAGCAGCTTAGGGGGGCGGACCACACCATACAATGAGCAGTTCTTC.